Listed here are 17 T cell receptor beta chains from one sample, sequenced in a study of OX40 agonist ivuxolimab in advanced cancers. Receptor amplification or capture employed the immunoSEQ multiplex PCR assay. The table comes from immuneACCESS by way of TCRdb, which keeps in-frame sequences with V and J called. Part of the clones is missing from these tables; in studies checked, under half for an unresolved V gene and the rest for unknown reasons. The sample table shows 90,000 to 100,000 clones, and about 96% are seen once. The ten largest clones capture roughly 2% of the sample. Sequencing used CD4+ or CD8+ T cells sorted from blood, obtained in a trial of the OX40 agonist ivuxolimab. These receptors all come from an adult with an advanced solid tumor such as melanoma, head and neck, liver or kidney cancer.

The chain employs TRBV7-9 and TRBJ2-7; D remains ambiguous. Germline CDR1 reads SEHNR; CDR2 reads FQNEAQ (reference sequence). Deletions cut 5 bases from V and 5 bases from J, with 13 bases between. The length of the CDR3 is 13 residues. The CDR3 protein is CASSASLDNEQYF. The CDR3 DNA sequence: TGTGCCAGCAGCGCAAGTCTAGATAACGAGCAGTACTTC.

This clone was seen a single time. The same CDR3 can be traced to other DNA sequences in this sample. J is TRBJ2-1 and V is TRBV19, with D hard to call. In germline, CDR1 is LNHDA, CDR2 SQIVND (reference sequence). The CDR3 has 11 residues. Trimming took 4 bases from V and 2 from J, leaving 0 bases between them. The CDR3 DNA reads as TGTGCCAGTAGTACCTACAATGAGCAGTTCTTC. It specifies CASSTYNEQFF.

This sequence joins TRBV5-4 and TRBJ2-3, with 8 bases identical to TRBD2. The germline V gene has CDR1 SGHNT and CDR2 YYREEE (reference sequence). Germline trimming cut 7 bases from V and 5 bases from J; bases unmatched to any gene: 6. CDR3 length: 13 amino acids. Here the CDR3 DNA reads TGTGCCAGCGGCTCGGGGGGGGTAGATACGCAGTATTTT. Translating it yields CASGSGGVDTQYF.

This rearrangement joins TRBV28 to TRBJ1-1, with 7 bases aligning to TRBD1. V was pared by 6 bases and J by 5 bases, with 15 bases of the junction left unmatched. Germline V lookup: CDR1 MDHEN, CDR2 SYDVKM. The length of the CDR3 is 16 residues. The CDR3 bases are TGTGCCAGCAGCCTAGGTACAGGGGAGTCTAGAACTGAAGCTTTCTTT. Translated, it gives CASSLGTGESRTEAFF.

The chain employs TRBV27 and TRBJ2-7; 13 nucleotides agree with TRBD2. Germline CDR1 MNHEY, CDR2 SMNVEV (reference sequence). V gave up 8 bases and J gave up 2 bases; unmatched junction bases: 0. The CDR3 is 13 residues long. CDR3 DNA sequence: TGTGCCAGCGGGACTAGCGGGACCTACGAGCAGTACTTC. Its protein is CASGTSGTYEQYF.

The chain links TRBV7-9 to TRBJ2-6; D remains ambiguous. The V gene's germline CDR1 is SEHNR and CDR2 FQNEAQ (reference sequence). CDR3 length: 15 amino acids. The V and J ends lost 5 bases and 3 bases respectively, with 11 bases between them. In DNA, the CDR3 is TGTGCCAGCAGCCCCCCCACAAATGGGGCCAACGTCCTGACTTTC. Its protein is CASSPPTNGANVLTF.

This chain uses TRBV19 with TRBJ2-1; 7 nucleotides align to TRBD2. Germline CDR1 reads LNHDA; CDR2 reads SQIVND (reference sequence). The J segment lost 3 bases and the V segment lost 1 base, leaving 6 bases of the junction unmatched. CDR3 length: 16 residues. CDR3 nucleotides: TGTGCCAGTAGTATAGTATATGCGGGAGACTACAATGAGCAGTTCTTC. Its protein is CASSIVYAGDYNEQFF.

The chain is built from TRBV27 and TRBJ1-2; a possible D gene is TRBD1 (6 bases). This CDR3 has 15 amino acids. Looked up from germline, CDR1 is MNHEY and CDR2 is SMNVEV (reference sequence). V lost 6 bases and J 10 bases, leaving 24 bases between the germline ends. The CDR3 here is CASSGIQGGESFYTF. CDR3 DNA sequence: TGTGCCAGCAGCGGAATACAGGGAGGAGAGAGTTTCTACACCTTC.

CDR3 bases: TGTGCCAGCAGCAGCGGGGAGGGTGATACGCAGTATTTT. Its protein product is CASSSGEGDTQYF. The chain employs TRBV11-3 and TRBJ2-3; 7 bases are shared with TRBD2. Germline-derived CDR1 and CDR2 are SGHNT and YENEEA. The CDR3 is made up of 13 amino acids. V dropped 5 bases and J dropped 6; count of bases not matched to a gene: 5.

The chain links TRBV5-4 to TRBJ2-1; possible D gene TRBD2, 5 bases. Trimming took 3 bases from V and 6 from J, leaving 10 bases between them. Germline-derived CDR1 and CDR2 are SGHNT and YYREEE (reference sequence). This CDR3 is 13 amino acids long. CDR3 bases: TGTGCCAGCAGCTCCTGGACTGTCAATGAGCAGTTCTTC. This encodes CASSSWTVNEQFF.

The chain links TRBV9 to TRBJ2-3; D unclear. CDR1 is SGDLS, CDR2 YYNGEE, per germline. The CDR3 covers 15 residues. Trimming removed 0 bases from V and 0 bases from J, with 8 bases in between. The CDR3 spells CASSVGLGSTDTQYF. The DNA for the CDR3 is TGTGCCAGCAGCGTAGGGCTGGGAAGCACAGATACGCAGTATTTT.

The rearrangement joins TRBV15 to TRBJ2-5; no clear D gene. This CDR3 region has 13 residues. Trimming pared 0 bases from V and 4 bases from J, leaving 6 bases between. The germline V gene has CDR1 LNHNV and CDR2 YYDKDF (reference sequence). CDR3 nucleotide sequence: TGTGCCACCAGCAGAGAGGTTTTAGAGACCCAGTACTTC. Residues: CATSREVLETQYF. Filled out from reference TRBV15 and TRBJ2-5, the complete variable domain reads DAMVIQNPRYQVTQFGKPVTLSCSQTLNHNVMYWYQQKSSQAPKLLFHYYDKDFNNEADTPDNFQSRRPNTSFCFLDIRSPGLGDTAMYLCATSREVLETQYFGPGTRLLVL.

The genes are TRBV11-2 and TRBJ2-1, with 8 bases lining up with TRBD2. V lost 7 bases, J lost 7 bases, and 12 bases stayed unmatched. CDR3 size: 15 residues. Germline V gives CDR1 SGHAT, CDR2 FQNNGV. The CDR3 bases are TGTGCCAGCATCAGGACTAGCCCTCACCTGAATGAGCAGTTCTTC. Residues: CASIRTSPHLNEQFF.

The CDR3 DNA is TGTGCCAGCAGCCCAACCTCCGAGAATGAGCAGTTCTTC. Protein: CASSPTSENEQFF. The chain carries TRBV7-3 and TRBJ2-1, with no clear D. The germline CDR1 and CDR2 sequences are SGHTA and FQGTGA. This CDR3 region has 13 residues. Trimming took 5 bases from V and 7 from J, leaving 12 bases between them. The full variable domain, in which reference TRBV7-3 and TRBJ2-1 provide the parts outside the CDR3, is GAGVSQTPSNKVTEKGKYVELRCDPISGHTALYWYRQSLGQGPEFLIYFQGTGAADDSGLPNDRFFAVRPEGSVSTLKIQRTERGDSAVYLCASSPTSENEQFFGPGTRLTVL.

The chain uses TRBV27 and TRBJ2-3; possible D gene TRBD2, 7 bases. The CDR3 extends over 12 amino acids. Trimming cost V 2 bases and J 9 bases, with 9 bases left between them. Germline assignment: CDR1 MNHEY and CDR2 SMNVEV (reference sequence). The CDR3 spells CASSLRGGTQYF. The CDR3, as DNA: TGTGCCAGCAGTTTAAGGGGGGGGACGCAGTATTTT.

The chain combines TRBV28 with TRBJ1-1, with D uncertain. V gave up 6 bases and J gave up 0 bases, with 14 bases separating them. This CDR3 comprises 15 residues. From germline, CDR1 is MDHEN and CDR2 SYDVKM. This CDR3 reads CASRWLSQMNTEAFF. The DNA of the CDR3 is TGTGCCAGCAGGTGGCTTTCTCAAATGAACACTGAAGCTTTCTTT. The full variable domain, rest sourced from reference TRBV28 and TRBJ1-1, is DVKVTQSSRYLVKRTGEKVFLECVQDMDHENMFWYRQDPGLGLRLIYFSYDVKMKEKGDIPEGYSVSREKKERFSLILESASTNQTSMYLCASRWLSQMNTEAFFGQGTRLTVV.

Here the CDR3 DNA reads TGTGCCAGCACTCTGGGAACCCATGGCTACACCTTC. Protein sequence: CASTLGTHGYTF. This chain joins TRBV6-6 and TRBJ1-2; no clear D. V was cut by 7 bases and J by 6 bases, with 12 bases left in between. The germline V gene has CDR1 MNHNY and CDR2 SVGAGI (reference sequence). This CDR3 has 12 residues.